The TCR beta chain under discussion was sequenced for a study of tumor-infiltrating lymphocytes in oesophageal squamous cell carcinoma. TCRdb fed the PCR reads into MiXCR, producing one record per CDR3 protein. The table shows about 13,000 distinct CDR3 sequences, with 54% occurring only once. This clonotype was counted many times. This CDR3 contains 14 residues. V dropped 4 bases and J dropped 2 bases, with 12 bases sitting between them. Germline-derived CDR1 and CDR2 are SGHRS and YFSETQ. Sequencing input: esophageal tumor tissue. The chain couples TRBV5-1 to TRBJ2-5; a weak D match, TRBD1 (5 bases). The receptor comes from a male donor with esophageal squamous cell carcinoma. CDR3 sequence reads: CASSTGRGQETQYF. CDR3 coding DNA: TGCGCCAGCAGCACAGGACGAGGACAAGAGACCCAGTACTTC.